The rows below give T cell receptor beta chains drawn from one sample of a study of cytomegalovirus exposure and HLA in healthy donors. This table comes from immunoSEQ multiplex PCR, and its TCRdb copy is limited to in-frame clones, with some not included. The sample includes about 72,000 clones, more than 80% of them seen just once. The sequencing input was PBMCs. The source is a human donor in good health. Both conserved end residues are part of each CDR3. The D gene is left open where the match is weak. Not every row has a clone size; where given, it reads once, few, many or a size class.

TRBV5-1,TRBJ2-5,NA,NA,CASSAAQGSQETQYF,TGCGCCAGCAGCGCAGCCCAGGGATCTCAAGAGACCCAGTACTTC
TRBV19,TRBJ2-2,TRBD2,NA,CATSGLANTGELFF,TGTGCCACCTCGGGACTAGCGAACACCGGGGAGCTGTTTTTT
TRBV4-2,TRBJ2-3,NA,NA,CASSQVMGLRTDTQYF,TGTGCCAGCAGCCAAGTAATGGGACTCCGCACAGATACGCAGTATTTT
TRBV7-2,TRBJ2-7,NA,NA,CASSWTNVAYEQYF,TGTGCCAGCAGTTGGACTAATGTCGCCTACGAGCAGTACTTC
TRBV28,TRBJ2-5,TRBD1,few,CASNPGQGIQETQYF,TGTGCCAGTAACCCGGGACAGGGGATCCAAGAGACCCAGTACTTC
TRBV5-1,TRBJ1-4,TRBD1,NA,CASSSGGGNEKLFF,TGCGCCAGCAGCTCAGGGGGTGGGAATGAAAAACTGTTTTTT
TRBV5-8,TRBJ1-1,TRBD1,NA,CASKPRQGRWNTEAFF,TGTGCCAGCAAACCTCGACAGGGGCGATGGAACACTGAAGCTTTCTTT
TRBV19,TRBJ1-6,TRBD1,NA,CASSQLGQNNSPLHF,TGTGCCAGTAGCCAGCTGGGACAGAATAATTCACCCCTCCACTTT
TRBV14,TRBJ1-1,NA,few,CASSQAVGQAAFF,TGTGCCAGCAGCCAAGCGGTTGGGCAGGCGGCTTTCTTT
TRBV5-4,TRBJ1-6,TRBD1,NA,CASSLGQGYNSPLHF,TGTGCCAGCAGCTTGGGACAGGGATATAATTCACCCCTCCACTTT
TRBV6-1,TRBJ2-5,TRBD1,NA,CASRRDRDRQETQYF,TGTGCCAGCAGGAGAGACCGGGACAGGCAAGAGACCCAGTACTTC
TRBV6-4,TRBJ2-7,TRBD1,NA,CASTIDRDRASYEQYF,TGTGCCAGCACCATAGACAGGGACAGGGCCTCCTACGAGCAGTACTTC
TRBV13,TRBJ2-7,NA,NA,CASSLVLSGSYEQYF,TGTGCCAGCAGCTTAGTTCTTAGCGGCTCCTACGAGCAGTACTTC
TRBV6-5,TRBJ1-2,NA,NA,CASSSAGFYGYTF,TGTGCCAGCAGTTCGGCAGGGTTCTATGGCTACACCTTC
TRBV6-1,TRBJ2-7,NA,NA,CATLGRAAYEQYF,TGTGCCACCCTTGGGCGGGCCGCCTACGAGCAGTACTTC
TRBV2,TRBJ2-7,NA,NA,CASGDFSYEQYF,TGTGCCAGCGGGGACTTTTCCTACGAGCAGTACTTC
TRBV9,TRBJ2-2,NA,NA,CASSVAAGVGTGELFF,TGTGCCAGCAGCGTAGCGGCAGGGGTGGGAACCGGGGAGCTGTTTTTT
TRBV5-1,TRBJ2-3,NA,once,CASSLNVASTDTQYF,TGCGCCAGCAGCTTGAACGTAGCTAGCACAGATACGCAGTATTTT
TRBV2,TRBJ1-5,TRBD1,NA,CASRTGGTNQPQHF,TGTGCCAGCAGGACAGGGGGCACCAATCAGCCCCAGCATTTT
TRBV28,TRBJ1-2,NA,NA,CASSSLTYGYTF,TGTGCCAGCAGTTCCCTAACCTATGGCTACACCTTC
TRBV19,TRBJ2-3,TRBD2,NA,CASSIGAGVRTDTQYF,TGTGCCAGTAGTATTGGAGCGGGGGTCCGCACAGATACGCAGTATTTT
TRBV5-6,TRBJ2-3,NA,NA,CASSLGLRLDTQYF,TGTGCCAGCAGCTTGGGACTACGCTTGGATACGCAGTATTTT
TRBV5-1,TRBJ2-7,NA,few,CASSLVGRSYEQYF,TGCGCCAGCAGCTTGGTTGGCAGGTCCTACGAGCAGTACTTC
TRBV7-2,TRBJ1-1,NA,NA,CASSSLGVTEAFF,TGTGCCAGCAGCTCCCTCGGGGTTACAGAAGCTTTCTTT
TRBV7-8,TRBJ1-1,NA,NA,CASSFGEGTEAFF,TGTGCCAGCAGCTTTGGGGAGGGCACTGAAGCTTTCTTT
TRBV5-1,TRBJ2-7,TRBD1,NA,CASSYDRGRAYEQYF,TGCGCCAGCAGCTACGACAGGGGGCGCGCCTACGAGCAGTACTTC
TRBV7-9,TRBJ2-3,NA,NA,CASSFLTDTQYF,TGTGCCAGCAGCTTTCTGACAGATACGCAGTATTTT
TRBV9,TRBJ1-1,NA,NA,CASSVSVNTEAFF,TGTGCCAGCAGCGTATCGGTGAACACTGAAGCTTTCTTT
TRBV11-3,TRBJ2-7,TRBD1,NA,CASSLNRGEQYF,TGTGCCAGCAGCCTAAACAGGGGCGAGCAGTACTTC
TRBV4-1,TRBJ1-2,TRBD1,NA,CASSQVTGRNYGYTF,TGCGCCAGCAGCCAAGTGACAGGGAGAAACTATGGCTACACCTTC
TRBV28,TRBJ2-3,NA,NA,CASSSTTVTQYF,TGTGCCAGCAGTTCTACGACAGTCACGCAGTATTTT
TRBV6-5,TRBJ2-7,TRBD1,NA,CASSYSKTGGSYEQYF,TGTGCCAGCAGTTACTCAAAGACAGGGGGCTCCTACGAGCAGTACTTC
TRBV7-3,TRBJ2-2,NA,few,CASSPRGNTGELFF,TGTGCCAGCAGCCCCAGGGGCAACACCGGGGAGCTGTTTTTT
TRBV5-4,TRBJ2-7,NA,once,CASSLAITEPYEQYF,TGTGCCAGCAGCTTGGCGATTACCGAACCCTACGAGCAGTACTTC
TRBV15,TRBJ2-5,TRBD2,NA,CATSRLAGTQYF,TGTGCCACCAGCAGACTAGCGGGGACCCAGTACTTC
TRBV11-2,TRBJ2-1,NA,NA,CASSFRDYNEQFF,TGTGCCAGCAGCTTCCGGGACTACAATGAGCAGTTCTTC
TRBV7-9,TRBJ2-3,NA,NA,CASSGQQGGTDTQYF,TGTGCCAGCAGCGGACAACAGGGGGGGACAGATACGCAGTATTTT
TRBV30,TRBJ1-1,NA,NA,CAWRRNLNTEAFF,TGTGCCTGGCGGCGGAATCTGAACACTGAAGCTTTCTTT
TRBV30,TRBJ2-7,TRBD2,NA,CAWSVRTSATYEQYF,TGTGCCTGGAGTGTCCGGACTAGCGCTACCTACGAGCAGTACTTC
TRBV7-8,TRBJ2-5,TRBD2,NA,CASSRSGGAQETQYF,TGTGCCAGCAGTCGTAGCGGGGGGGCCCAAGAGACCCAGTACTTC
TRBV7-9,TRBJ2-5,NA,once,CASSSTGTPQETQYF,TGTGCCAGCAGCTCGACCGGGACTCCCCAAGAGACCCAGTACTTC
TRBV9,TRBJ2-3,TRBD2,NA,CASSVGGTTDTQYF,TGTGCCAGCAGCGTGGGGGGGACCACAGATACGCAGTATTTT
TRBV6-5,TRBJ2-7,NA,NA,CASSRAGLTYEQYF,TGTGCCAGCAGCCGGGCAGGGTTGACCTACGAGCAGTACTTC
TRBV6-6,TRBJ2-7,TRBD1,NA,CASSSPTGAYEQYF,TGTGCCAGCAGTTCCCCGACAGGGGCCTACGAGCAGTACTTC
TRBV5-1,TRBJ2-7,NA,NA,CASSPISSYEQYF,TGCGCCAGCAGCCCGATCAGCTCCTACGAGCAGTACTTC
TRBV10-3,TRBJ2-1,NA,NA,CAISPGPALANNEQFF,TGTGCCATCAGTCCTGGACCGGCCCTAGCGAACAATGAGCAGTTCTTC
TRBV6-1,TRBJ2-7,TRBD1,NA,CASSAGQDYEQYF,TGTGCCAGCAGTGCGGGACAGGACTACGAGCAGTACTTC
TRBV6-5,TRBJ1-6,TRBD1,NA,CASSPSGTGTRPLHF,TGTGCCAGCAGCCCGAGCGGGACAGGGACACGACCCCTCCACTTT
TRBV4-2,TRBJ2-7,TRBD2,once,CASSQVPSGGSYEQYF,TGTGCCAGCAGCCAAGTTCCTAGCGGGGGGTCCTACGAGCAGTACTTC
TRBV5-1,TRBJ1-1,NA,few,CASSARVPDTEAFF,TGCGCCAGCAGCGCCCGGGTCCCGGACACTGAAGCTTTCTTT